This TCR beta chain was sequenced during a study of blood T cell repertoires in COVID-19. The CDR3 has 14 amino acids. V gave up 3 bases and J gave up 5 bases, with 13 bases separating them. Per germline, CDR1 SGHTA and CDR2 FQGNSA. Profiled with immunoSEQ multiplex PCR; TCRdb holds only in-frame clones, not every one. The sample shows about 200,000 clones, about 85% of them seen only once. Sequenced material: peripheral blood. The J gene is TRBJ1-1, the V gene TRBV7-2; D is perhaps TRBD1 (5 bases). This receptor was obtained from a man in his 60s with active or convalescent COVID-19. CDR3 bases: TGTGCCAGCAGCTTTAACTGGGGCGTAACTGAAGCTTTCTTT. Protein: CASSFNWGVTEAFF.